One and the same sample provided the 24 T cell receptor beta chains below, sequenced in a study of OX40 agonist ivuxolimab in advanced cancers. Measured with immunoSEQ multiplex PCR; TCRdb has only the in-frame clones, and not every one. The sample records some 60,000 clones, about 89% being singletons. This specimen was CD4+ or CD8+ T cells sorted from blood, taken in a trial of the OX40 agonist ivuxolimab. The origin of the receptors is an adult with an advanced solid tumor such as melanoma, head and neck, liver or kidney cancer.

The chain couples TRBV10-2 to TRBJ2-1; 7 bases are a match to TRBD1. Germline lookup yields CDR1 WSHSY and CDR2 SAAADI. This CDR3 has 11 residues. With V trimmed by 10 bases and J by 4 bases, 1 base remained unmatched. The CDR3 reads CATTGYNEQFF. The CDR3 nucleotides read TGCGCCACGACAGGGTACAATGAGCAGTTCTTC.

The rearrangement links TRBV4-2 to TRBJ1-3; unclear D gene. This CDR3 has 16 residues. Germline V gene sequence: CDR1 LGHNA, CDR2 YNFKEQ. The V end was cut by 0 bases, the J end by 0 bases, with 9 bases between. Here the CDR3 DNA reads TGTGCCAGCAGCCAAGATCCCGAGGTCTCTGGAAACACCATATATTTT. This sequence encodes CASSQDPEVSGNTIYF.

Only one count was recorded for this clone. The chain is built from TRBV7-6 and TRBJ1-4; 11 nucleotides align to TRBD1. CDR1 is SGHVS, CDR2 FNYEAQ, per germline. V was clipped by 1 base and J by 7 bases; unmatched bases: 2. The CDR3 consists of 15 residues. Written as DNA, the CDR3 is TGTGCCAGCAGCTTAGGGACAGGGGGCGGTGAAAAACTGTTTTTT. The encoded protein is CASSLGTGGGEKLFF.

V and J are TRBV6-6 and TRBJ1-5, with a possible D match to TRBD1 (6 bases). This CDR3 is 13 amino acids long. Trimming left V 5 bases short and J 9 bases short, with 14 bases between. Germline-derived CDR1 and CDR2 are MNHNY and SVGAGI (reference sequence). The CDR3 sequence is CASSDGGTGPQHF. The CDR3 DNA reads TGTGCCAGCAGTGACGGGGGCACTGGGCCCCAGCATTTT.

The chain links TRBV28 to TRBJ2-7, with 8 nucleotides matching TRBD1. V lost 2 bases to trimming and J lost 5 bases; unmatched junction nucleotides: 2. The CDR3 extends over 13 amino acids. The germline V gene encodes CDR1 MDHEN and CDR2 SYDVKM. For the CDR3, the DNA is TGTGCCAGCAGTTTAGCAGGGGGCGACGAGCAGTACTTC. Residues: CASSLAGGDEQYF.

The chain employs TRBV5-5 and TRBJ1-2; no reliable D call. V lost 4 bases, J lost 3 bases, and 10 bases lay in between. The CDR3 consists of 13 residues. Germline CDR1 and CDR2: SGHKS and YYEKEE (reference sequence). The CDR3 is CASSPGLDYGYTF. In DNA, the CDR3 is TGTGCCAGCAGCCCCGGACTAGACTATGGCTACACCTTC.

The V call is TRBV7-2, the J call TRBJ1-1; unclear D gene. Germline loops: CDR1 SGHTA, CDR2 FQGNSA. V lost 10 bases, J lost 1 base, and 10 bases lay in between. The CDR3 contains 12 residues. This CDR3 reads CATFVANTEAFF. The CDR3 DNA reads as TGTGCCACCTTCGTAGCGAACACTGAAGCTTTCTTT.

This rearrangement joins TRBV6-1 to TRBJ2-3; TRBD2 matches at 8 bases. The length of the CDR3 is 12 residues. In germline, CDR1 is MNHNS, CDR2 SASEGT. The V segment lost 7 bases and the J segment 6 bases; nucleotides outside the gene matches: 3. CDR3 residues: CASTPGGDTQYF. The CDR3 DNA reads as TGTGCCAGCACCCCGGGGGGGGATACGCAGTATTTT.

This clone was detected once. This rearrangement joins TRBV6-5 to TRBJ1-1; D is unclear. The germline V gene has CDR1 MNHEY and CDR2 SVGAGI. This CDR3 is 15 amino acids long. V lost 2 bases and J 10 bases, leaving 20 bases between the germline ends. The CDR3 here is CASSYRVGDRLRAFF. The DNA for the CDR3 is TGTGCCAGCAGTTACAGAGTGGGTGATAGGTTGAGAGCTTTCTTT.

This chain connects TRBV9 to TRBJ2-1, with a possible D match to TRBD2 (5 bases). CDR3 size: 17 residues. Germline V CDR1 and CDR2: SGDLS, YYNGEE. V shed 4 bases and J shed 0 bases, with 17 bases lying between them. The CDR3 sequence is CASSRGSSVSSYNEQFF. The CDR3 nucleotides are TGTGCCAGCAGCCGAGGGAGTAGCGTTAGCTCCTACAATGAGCAGTTCTTC.

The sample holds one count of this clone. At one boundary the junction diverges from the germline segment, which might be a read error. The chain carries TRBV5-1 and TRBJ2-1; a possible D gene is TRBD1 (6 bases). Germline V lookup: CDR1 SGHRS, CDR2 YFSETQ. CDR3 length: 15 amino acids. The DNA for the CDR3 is TGCGCCAGCTCCAAGGGTTACAGGGTTGTCAATGGGCAGTTCTTC. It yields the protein CASSKGYRVVNGQFF.

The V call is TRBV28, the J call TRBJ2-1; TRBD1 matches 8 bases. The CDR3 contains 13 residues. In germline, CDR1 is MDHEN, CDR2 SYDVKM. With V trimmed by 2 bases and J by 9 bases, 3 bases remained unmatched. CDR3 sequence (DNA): TGTGCCAGCAGTTTACCAGGGGGCGGTGAGCAGTTCTTC. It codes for CASSLPGGGEQFF.

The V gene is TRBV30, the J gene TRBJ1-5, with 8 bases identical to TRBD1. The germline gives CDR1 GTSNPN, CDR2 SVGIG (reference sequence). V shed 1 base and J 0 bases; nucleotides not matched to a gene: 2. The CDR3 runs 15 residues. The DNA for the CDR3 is TGTGCCTGGAGTGACAGGGGGAATAGCAATCAGCCCCAGCATTTT. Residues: CAWSDRGNSNQPQHF.

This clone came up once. CDR3 sequence: CASSRSRVPQSRANVLTF. The CDR3 nucleotides are TGTGCCAGCAGCAGATCCAGAGTGCCACAAAGTCGGGCCAACGTCCTGACTTTC. The genes are TRBV7-7 and TRBJ2-6; D unclear. The CDR3 is 18 residues long. CDR1 is SSHAT, CDR2 FNYEAQ, per germline (reference sequence). Deletions cut 5 bases from V and 5 bases from J, with 22 bases between. The whole variable domain, filled in from reference TRBV7-7 and TRBJ2-6, reads GAGVSQSPRYKVTKRGQDVTLRCDPISSHATLYWYQQALGQGPEFLTYFNYEAQPDKSGLPSDRFSAERPEGSISTLTIQRTEQRDSAMYRCASSRSRVPQSRANVLTFGAGSRLTVL.

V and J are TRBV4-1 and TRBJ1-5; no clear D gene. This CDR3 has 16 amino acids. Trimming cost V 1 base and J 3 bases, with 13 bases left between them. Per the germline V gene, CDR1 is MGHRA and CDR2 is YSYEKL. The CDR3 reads CASSQAQAGSNQPQHF. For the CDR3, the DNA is TGCGCCAGCAGCCAAGCCCAGGCCGGATCCAATCAGCCCCAGCATTTT.

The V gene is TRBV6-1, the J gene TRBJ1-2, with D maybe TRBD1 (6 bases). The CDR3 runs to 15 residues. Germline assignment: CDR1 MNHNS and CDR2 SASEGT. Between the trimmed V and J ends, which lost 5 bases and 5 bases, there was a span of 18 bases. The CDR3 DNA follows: TGTGCCAGCAGTATCGGCAGGGGTTTTCGGTATGGCTACACCTTC. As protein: CASSIGRGFRYGYTF.

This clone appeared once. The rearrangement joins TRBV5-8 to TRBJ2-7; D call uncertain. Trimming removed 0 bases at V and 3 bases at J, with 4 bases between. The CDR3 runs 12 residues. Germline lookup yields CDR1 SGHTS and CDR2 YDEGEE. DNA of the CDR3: TGTGCCAGCAGCTTGGCTGTCTACGAGCAGTACTTC. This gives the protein CASSLAVYEQYF.

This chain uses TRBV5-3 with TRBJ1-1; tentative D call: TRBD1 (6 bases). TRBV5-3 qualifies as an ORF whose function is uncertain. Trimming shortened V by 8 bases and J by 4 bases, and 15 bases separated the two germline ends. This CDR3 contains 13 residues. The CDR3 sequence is CASSPTGSTEAFF. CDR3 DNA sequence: TGTGCCAGCAGCCCTACAGGGAGCACTGAAGCTTTCTTT.

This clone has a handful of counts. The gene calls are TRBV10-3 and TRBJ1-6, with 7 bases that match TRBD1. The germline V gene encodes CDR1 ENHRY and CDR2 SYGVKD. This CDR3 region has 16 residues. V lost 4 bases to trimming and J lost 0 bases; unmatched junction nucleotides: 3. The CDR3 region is CAISVGDSSYNSPLHF. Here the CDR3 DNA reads TGTGCCATCAGTGTAGGGGACAGCTCCTATAATTCACCCCTCCACTTT.

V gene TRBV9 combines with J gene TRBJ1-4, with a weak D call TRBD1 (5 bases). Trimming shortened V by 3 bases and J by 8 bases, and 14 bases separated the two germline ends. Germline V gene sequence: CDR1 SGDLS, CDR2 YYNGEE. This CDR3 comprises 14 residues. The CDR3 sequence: CASSEGAGGEKLFF. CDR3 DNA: TGTGCCAGCAGCGAAGGGGCCGGTGGGGAAAAACTGTTTTTT.

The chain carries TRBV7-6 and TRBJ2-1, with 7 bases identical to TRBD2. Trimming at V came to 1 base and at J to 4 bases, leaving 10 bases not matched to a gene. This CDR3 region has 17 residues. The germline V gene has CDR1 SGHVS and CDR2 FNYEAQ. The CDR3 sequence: CASSLEPSGGAYNEQFF. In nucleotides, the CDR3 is TGTGCCAGCAGCTTAGAACCATCGGGGGGTGCGTACAATGAGCAGTTCTTC.

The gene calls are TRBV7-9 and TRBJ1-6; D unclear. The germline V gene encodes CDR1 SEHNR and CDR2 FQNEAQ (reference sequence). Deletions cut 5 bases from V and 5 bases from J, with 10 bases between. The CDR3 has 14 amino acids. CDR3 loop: CASSQTDDNSPLHF. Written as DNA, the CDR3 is TGTGCCAGCAGCCAGACGGACGATAATTCACCCCTCCACTTT.

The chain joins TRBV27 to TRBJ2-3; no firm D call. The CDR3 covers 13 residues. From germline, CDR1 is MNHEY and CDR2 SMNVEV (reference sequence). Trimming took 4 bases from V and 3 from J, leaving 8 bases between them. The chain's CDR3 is CASSWAVTDTQYF. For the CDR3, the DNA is TGTGCCAGCAGTTGGGCAGTAACAGATACGCAGTATTTT.

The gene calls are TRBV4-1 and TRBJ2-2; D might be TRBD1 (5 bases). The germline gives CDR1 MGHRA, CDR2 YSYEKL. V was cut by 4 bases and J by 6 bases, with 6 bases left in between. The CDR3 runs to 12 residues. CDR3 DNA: TGCGCCAGCAGCCTAGGGGCCGGGGAGCTGTTTTTT. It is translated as CASSLGAGELFF.